Below, 12 T cell receptor beta chains from the same sample are listed, as sequenced in a study of shared clonotypes between healthy human individuals. Selected positively for CCR7 and CD45RO-negative, naive CD8 cells excluded terminally differentiated effector memory CD45RA+ cells. Profiling relied on immunoSEQ multiplex PCR, and the TCRdb table lists in-frame clones only, not all of them. The data show more than 550,000 clones, about 91% seen once. The material sequenced was naive CD8+ T cells sorted from blood. The receptors shown here come from a man aged 25-45 years in good health.

The chain couples TRBV10-3 to TRBJ2-5; TRBD2 matches 11 bases. The germline gives CDR1 ENHRY, CDR2 SYGVKD. The CDR3 length is 18 residues. Losses at the gene ends were 2 bases for V and 0 bases for J; bases not matched to a gene: 8. The CDR3 is CAISEELAGGLYQETQYF. DNA for the CDR3: TGTGCCATCAGTGAGGAGCTAGCGGGAGGACTGTACCAAGAGACCCAGTACTTC.

The chain employs TRBV5-5 and TRBJ2-7, with 9 bases lining up with TRBD2. CDR1 SGHKS and CDR2 YYEKEE come from the germline V gene (reference sequence). V gave up 4 bases and J gave up 4 bases; unmatched junction bases: 18. The CDR3 has 18 amino acids. CDR3 amino acids: CASSTTGLQAGGPYEQYF. CDR3 sequence (DNA): TGTGCCAGCAGCACTACAGGGTTACAGGCGGGAGGGCCTTACGAGCAGTACTTC.

This clone was found a few times. The CDR3 reads CASSYGTGAYEQYF. The CDR3 nucleotides are TGCGCCAGCAGCTACGGGACAGGGGCCTACGAGCAGTACTTC. The J gene is TRBJ2-7, the V gene TRBV5-1, with 10 nucleotides matching TRBD1. Germline CDR1 and CDR2: SGHRS and YFSETQ. The CDR3 contains 14 residues. V shed 3 bases, J shed 2 bases, and the junction held 2 bases outside the gene matches.

The chain is built from TRBV12-5 and TRBJ1-5, with a tentative D call TRBD1 (5 bases). CDR3 size: 13 residues. The V end was cut by 3 bases, the J end by 4 bases, with 7 bases between. In germline, CDR1 is LGHNT, CDR2 FRNRAP. The CDR3, as DNA: TGTGCTAGTGGTTTAGGGGAGAATCAGCCCCAGCATTTT. This translates into CASGLGENQPQHF.

CDR3 sequence: CASSQDRQRDLGTDTQYF. CDR3 coding DNA: TGTGCCAGCAGCCAAGATAGGCAGCGGGATCTTGGGACAGATACGCAGTATTTT. This sequence joins TRBV4-2 and TRBJ2-3; TRBD2 aligns across 7 bases. The ends lost 0 bases at V and 3 bases at J; junction bases unmatched: 12. The CDR3 totals 18 residues. CDR1 is LGHNA, CDR2 YNFKEQ, per germline.

This chain joins TRBV5-6 and TRBJ2-7; weak D call: TRBD1 (7 bases). The CDR3 covers 13 residues. Per germline, CDR1 SGHDT and CDR2 YYEEEE. Trimming took off 7 bases at V and 3 bases at J, with 14 bases between the two ends. DNA for the CDR3: TGTGCCAGCTGCGGGACAGATTACTACGAGCAGTACTTC. As protein: CASCGTDYYEQYF.

In its sample, this clone was seen a few times. The CDR3 here is CASSSVENYEQYF. Here the CDR3 DNA reads TGTGCCAGCAGCTCGGTGGAGAACTACGAGCAGTACTTC. This sequence joins TRBV5-4 and TRBJ2-7; no clear D gene. CDR3 length: 13 residues. Trimming took off 3 bases at V and 3 bases at J, with 10 bases between the two ends. Germline V gene data show CDR1 as SGHNT and CDR2 as YYREEE (reference sequence).

This chain uses TRBV6-1 with TRBJ2-7, with 15 bases fitting TRBD2. J was trimmed by 3 bases and V by 3 bases; bases with no gene match: 6. This CDR3 region has 17 residues. CDR1 MNHNS and CDR2 SASEGT come from the germline V gene. The CDR3 DNA reads TGTGCCAGCAGTGACGGACTAGCGGGAGGGCTTTTCTACGAGCAGTACTTC. It codes for CASSDGLAGGLFYEQYF.

This clone was observed a single time. V usage is TRBV9 and J usage is TRBJ2-1; D possibly corresponds to TRBD2 (6 bases). This CDR3 comprises 12 residues. CDR1 SGDLS and CDR2 YYNGEE come from the germline V gene. V gave up 8 bases and J gave up 5 bases, with 11 bases separating them. CDR3 nucleotides: TGTGCCAGGGCGGGAACTCACAATGAGCAGTTCTTC. Protein product: CARAGTHNEQFF.

This clone was observed once. V is TRBV5-1 and J is TRBJ2-7, with 9 bases fitting TRBD1. The germline gives CDR1 SGHRS, CDR2 YFSETQ. After removal of 4 bases from V and 4 bases from J, the junction contained 9 bases not matched to a gene. The CDR3 length is 15 residues. Here the CDR3 DNA reads TGCGCCAGCAGCCCGGGGACAGGGAGCGGATACGAGCAGTACTTC. Protein: CASSPGTGSGYEQYF.

The chain joins TRBV7-6 to TRBJ2-1; 7 nucleotides line up with TRBD2. The germline gives CDR1 SGHVS, CDR2 FNYEAQ. V dropped 1 base and J dropped 6; count of bases not matched to a gene: 9. CDR3 length: 16 residues. DNA for the CDR3: TGTGCCAGCAGCTTAGATATTCGGGAGCGGGGCAATGAGCAGTTCTTC. This encodes CASSLDIRERGNEQFF. Based on the CDR3 plus reference TRBV7-6 and TRBJ2-1, the full variable domain is GAGVSQSPRYKVTKRGQDVALRCDPISGHVSLYWYRQALGQGPEFLTYFNYEAQQDKSGLPNDRFSAERPEGSISTLTIQRTEQRDSAMYRCASSLDIRERGNEQFFGPGTRLTVL.

The V gene is TRBV5-1, the J gene TRBJ1-5, with unresolved D. V was cut by 0 bases and J by 3 bases, with 7 bases left in between. CDR1 is SGHRS and CDR2 is YFSETQ in the germline V gene. This CDR3 has 14 residues. The CDR3 nucleotides read TGCGCCAGCAGCTTGGGTGGGAACAATCAGCCCCAGCATTTT. Protein sequence: CASSLGGNNQPQHF.